The next 32 T cell receptor beta chains were all read from a single sample in a study of cytomegalovirus exposure and HLA in healthy donors. PCR involved 60 Vbeta and 13 Jbeta primers. Data came from immunoSEQ multiplex PCR; TCRdb stores just in-frame clones and leaves some out. This sample has 150,000 to 200,000 clones, with about 77% found just once. The sequencing input was PBMCs. The receptors here all came from a female donor in good health and CMV-seronegative.

V is TRBV5-1 and J is TRBJ2-3; TRBD2 aligns across 15 bases. Losses at the gene ends were 2 bases for V and 6 bases for J; bases not matched to a gene: 4. Germline V gives CDR1 SGHRS, CDR2 YFSETQ. This CDR3 spans 16 amino acids. CDR3 bases: TGCGCCAGCAGCTTTGGACTAGCGGGGGGGCCGGATACGCAGTATTTT. This codes for CASSFGLAGGPDTQYF.

The chain carries TRBV6-1 and TRBJ2-1, with TRBD2 identical over 11 bases. Trimming took 10 bases from V and 4 from J; bases not matched to a gene: 9. Germline V gene sequence: CDR1 MNHNS, CDR2 SASEGT. This CDR3 has 15 amino acids. The CDR3 region is CANRWTSGSYNEQFF. The CDR3 region has the DNA TGTGCCAACCGGTGGACTAGCGGGTCGTACAATGAGCAGTTCTTC.

CDR3 sequence reads: CASSQDGSGRAFAGELFF. CDR3 DNA sequence: TGCGCCAGCAGCCAAGATGGTAGCGGGAGGGCCTTTGCCGGGGAGCTGTTTTTT. The chain links TRBV4-3 to TRBJ2-2; the match to TRBD2 covers 11 bases. CDR1 and CDR2 from the germline V gene are LGHNA and YSLEER. This CDR3 has 18 amino acids. The trim removed 0 bases at V and 6 bases at J, leaving 9 bases unmatched.

This chain links TRBV6-1 with TRBJ2-5, with 7 nucleotides matching TRBD2. V lost 5 bases, J lost 1 base, and 4 bases stayed unmatched. Germline-derived CDR1 and CDR2 are MNHNS and SASEGT. This CDR3 comprises 14 residues. CDR3 protein: CASSPGLVQETQYF. CDR3 coding DNA: TGTGCCAGCAGTCCTGGACTAGTCCAAGAGACCCAGTACTTC.

The J gene is TRBJ2-3, the V gene TRBV6-1; 9 nucleotides match TRBD2. The V segment lost 4 bases and the J segment 1 base; nucleotides outside the gene matches: 3. The CDR3 spans 15 residues. Germline V lookup: CDR1 MNHNS, CDR2 SASEGT. Here the CDR3 reads CASSGGLAGTDTQYF. CDR3 in DNA: TGTGCCAGCAGTGGGGGACTAGCAGGCACAGATACGCAGTATTTT.

The chain employs TRBV4-2 and TRBJ2-3; 9 nucleotides align to TRBD2. CDR1 is LGHNA and CDR2 is YNFKEQ in the germline V gene. This CDR3 is built from 17 residues. Trimming cost V 1 base and J 3 bases; bases outside gene matches: 8. CDR3 sequence (DNA): TGTGCCAGCAGCCAAGCAGCCAGACTAGCGGATACAGATACGCAGTATTTT. Amino acids: CASSQAARLADTDTQYF.

Written as DNA, the CDR3 is TGTGCCAGCAGCTTACAACCCCCTACTAGCGGGAGCGATGAGCAGTTCTTC. This translates into CASSLQPPTSGSDEQFF. V and J are TRBV11-2 and TRBJ2-1, with 11 bases lining up with TRBD2. The V segment lost 2 bases and the J segment 8 bases; nucleotides outside the gene matches: 11. The CDR3 spans 17 residues. From germline, CDR1 is SGHAT and CDR2 FQNNGV.

In its sample, this clone was seen a few times. The J gene is TRBJ2-1, the V gene TRBV9, with D possibly TRBD1 on 6 matching bases. Per the germline V gene, CDR1 is SGDLS and CDR2 is YYNGEE. Trimming took 0 bases from V and 4 from J, leaving 14 bases between them. This CDR3 has 16 residues. CDR3 residues: CASSVGAGTRYNEQFF. DNA of the CDR3: TGTGCCAGCAGCGTAGGGGCCGGGACAAGATACAATGAGCAGTTCTTC.

In its sample, this clone was seen a few times. The junction departs from germline at one end; a sequencing error may be responsible. The rearrangement joins TRBV7-9 to TRBJ2-1; tentative D call: TRBD1 (8 bases). CDR3 size: 15 residues. CDR1 SEHNR and CDR2 FQNEAQ come from the germline V gene (reference sequence). The CDR3 DNA sequence: TGTTCCAGCAGCTTAGGGGGGGCAGGGGGCGATGAGCAGTTCTTC. This encodes CSSSLGGAGGDEQFF.

The J gene is TRBJ1-5, the V gene TRBV19; D not certain. Trimming removed 7 bases at V and 0 bases at J, with 19 bases between. Germline lookup yields CDR1 LNHDA and CDR2 SQIVND (reference sequence). This CDR3 has 17 residues. The DNA of the CDR3 is TGTGCCAGTAAATCGTCTCCGGGCGGGTATAGCAATCAGCCCCAGCATTTT. Protein sequence: CASKSSPGGYSNQPQHF.

The V call is TRBV2, the J call TRBJ1-2; the D gene is possibly TRBD1 (5 bases). V lost 8 bases and J 3 bases, leaving 16 bases between the germline ends. Germline assignment: CDR1 SNHLY and CDR2 FYNNEI. This CDR3 has 14 residues. The CDR3 is CASSPFGGDYGYTF. The DNA for the CDR3 is TGTGCCAGCTCCCCTTTCGGGGGTGACTATGGCTACACCTTC. The full variable domain, rest sourced from reference TRBV2 and TRBJ1-2, is EPEVTQTPSHQVTQMGQEVILRCVPISNHLYFYWYRQILGQKVEFLVSFYNNEISEKSEIFDDQFSVERPDGSNFTLKIRSTKLEDSAMYFCASSPFGGDYGYTFGSGTRLTVV.

This clone turned up a few times. The rearrangement links TRBV7-8 to TRBJ2-2; 7 bases are a match to TRBD1. Losses at the gene ends were 3 bases for V and 6 bases for J; bases not matched to a gene: 7. The germline V gene encodes CDR1 SGHVS and CDR2 FQNEAQ. The CDR3 totals 15 residues. The CDR3 region has the DNA TGTGCCAGCAGCTTCAGGGGGACCGTACCCGGGGAGCTGTTTTTT. Amino acid sequence: CASSFRGTVPGELFF.

The chain recombines TRBV9 with TRBJ1-1; D is uncertain. The germline gives CDR1 SGDLS, CDR2 YYNGEE. The CDR3 covers 13 residues. Trimming shortened V by 2 bases and J by 0 bases, and 5 bases separated the two germline ends. Here the CDR3 DNA reads TGTGCCAGCAGCGTGCGGATGAACACTGAAGCTTTCTTT. Its protein is CASSVRMNTEAFF.

This clone was detected once. V is TRBV13 and J is TRBJ2-2; 8 positions match TRBD1. This CDR3 spans 15 amino acids. Per the germline V gene, CDR1 is PRHDT and CDR2 is FYEKMQ (reference sequence). Trimming removed 5 bases from V and 5 bases from J; junction bases left unmatched: 7. CDR3 in amino acids: CASSTRTGRTGELFF. CDR3 nucleotides: TGTGCCAGCAGCACCCGGACAGGGAGGACCGGGGAGCTGTTTTTT.

This rearrangement joins TRBV28 to TRBJ2-7; 7 bases match TRBD1. V was pared by 2 bases and J by 4 bases, with 2 bases of the junction left unmatched. Germline V gene sequence: CDR1 MDHEN, CDR2 SYDVKM. The CDR3 has 13 amino acids. This CDR3 is CASSLEGAYEQYF. CDR3 coding DNA: TGTGCCAGCAGTTTAGAGGGGGCGTACGAGCAGTACTTC.

This sequence joins TRBV19 and TRBJ2-7; 8 nucleotides agree with TRBD2. V shed 9 bases, J shed 4 bases, and the junction held 8 bases outside the gene matches. Germline V gene lookup returns CDR1 LNHDA and CDR2 SQIVND (reference sequence). The CDR3 consists of 13 residues. Written as DNA, the CDR3 is TGTGCCAGCAGCGGGGGCGGCGAGTACGAGCAGTACTTC. Translating gives CASSGGGEYEQYF.

J is TRBJ1-2 and V is TRBV14, with TRBD1 matching over 12 bases. V trimming: 3 bases; J trimming: 7 bases; junction bases outside the gene matches: 15. CDR3 length: 18 residues. Germline CDR1 reads SGHDN; CDR2 reads FVKESK. Here the CDR3 reads CASSQAPGQGAPRGGYTF. In DNA form, the CDR3 reads TGTGCCAGCAGCCAGGCCCCGGGACAGGGGGCGCCCCGGGGTGGCTACACCTTC.

J is TRBJ2-1 and V is TRBV28; no firm D call. The CDR3 length is 14 residues. Germline lookup yields CDR1 MDHEN and CDR2 SYDVKM. The V end was cut by 5 bases, the J end by 7 bases, with 15 bases between. The CDR3 protein is CASSIPTSRNEQFF. CDR3 sequence (DNA): TGTGCCAGCAGTATCCCCACCTCGAGAAATGAGCAGTTCTTC.

CDR3 residues: CASSLPSGGTTDTQYF. CDR3 coding DNA: TGCGCCAGCAGTCTTCCTAGCGGGGGGACCACAGATACGCAGTATTTT. The gene calls are TRBV5-1 and TRBJ2-3; 11 nucleotides agree with TRBD2. V dropped 5 bases and J dropped 2; count of bases not matched to a gene: 7. Germline V CDR1 and CDR2: SGHRS, YFSETQ. The CDR3 is 16 residues long. Supplemented by reference TRBV5-1 and TRBJ2-3, the full variable domain reads KAGVTQTPRYLIKTRGQQVTLSCSPISGHRSVSWYQQTPGQGLQFLFEYFSETQRNKGNFPGRFSGRQFSNSRSEMNVSTLELGDSALYLCASSLPSGGTTDTQYFGPGTRLTVL.

The V call is TRBV4-1, the J call TRBJ2-3, with a tentative D call TRBD1 (5 bases). The CDR3 runs 16 residues. V lost 0 bases, J lost 0 bases, and 10 bases lay in between. Germline V gene lookup returns CDR1 MGHRA and CDR2 YSYEKL. The CDR3 DNA is TGCGCCAGCAGCCAAGATGGGGCGGCTAGCACAGATACGCAGTATTTT. Its protein product is CASSQDGAASTDTQYF.

This chain uses TRBV6-1 with TRBJ2-5; D perhaps matches TRBD2 (6 bases). The V end lost 6 bases, the J end lost 5 bases, and 16 bases lay between the germline ends. The CDR3 covers 14 residues. Germline V gene data show CDR1 as MNHNS and CDR2 as SASEGT. The CDR3 sequence: CASSTGTLGETQYF. CDR3 DNA: TGTGCCAGCAGCACCGGGACTTTAGGGGAGACCCAGTACTTC.

This sequence joins TRBV6-1 and TRBJ2-7, with D perhaps matching TRBD1 (6 bases). Germline V lookup: CDR1 MNHNS, CDR2 SASEGT. This CDR3 contains 14 residues. Between the trimmed V and J ends, which lost 3 bases and 4 bases, there was a span of 13 bases. The CDR3 region is CASSDRTAQYEQYF. DNA for the CDR3: TGTGCCAGCAGTGATCGGACAGCCCAGTACGAGCAGTACTTC.

This rearrangement joins TRBV7-9 to TRBJ2-1; 8 nucleotides line up with TRBD2. CDR3 length: 14 residues. Germline V lookup: CDR1 SEHNR, CDR2 FQNEAQ (reference sequence). The V gene end was trimmed by 4 bases and the J gene end by 9 bases; junction bases not matched to a gene: 8. The DNA for the CDR3 is TGTGCCAGCAGCTCCGGCGGGGGGTGGAGTGAGCAGTTCTTC. Protein: CASSSGGGWSEQFF.

This clone has just a few counts. The genes are TRBV6-1 and TRBJ1-5; D unclear. Per germline, CDR1 MNHNS and CDR2 SASEGT. The CDR3 is 16 amino acids. V gave up 1 base and J gave up 3 bases, with 13 bases separating them. CDR3 protein: CASSEGGGRDNQPQHF. The CDR3 DNA reads TGTGCCAGCAGTGAAGGGGGAGGGCGGGACAATCAGCCCCAGCATTTT.

The V and J genes are TRBV27 and TRBJ2-6; possible D gene TRBD2, 6 bases. This CDR3 is 19 amino acids long. The V gene lost 4 bases and the J gene lost 0 bases, with 19 bases spanning the gap. In germline, CDR1 is MNHEY, CDR2 SMNVEV (reference sequence). CDR3 region: CASSSPSGSGSSGANVLTF. The CDR3 DNA reads TGTGCCAGCAGTTCCCCCTCCGGTAGCGGAAGCTCTGGGGCCAACGTCCTGACTTTC.

This chain uses TRBV11-3 with TRBJ2-7, with 9 bases fitting TRBD1. CDR1 is SGHNT and CDR2 is YENEEA in the germline V gene. This CDR3 contains 15 residues. V shed 5 bases and J 6 bases; nucleotides not matched to a gene: 11. The CDR3 coding sequence is TGTGCCAGCAGCGTTACGGGGGTGGACAGGGGCGAGCAGTACTTC. It yields the protein CASSVTGVDRGEQYF.

This clone showed up just a few times. CDR3 residues: CASRTTLSTDTQYF. In nucleotides, the CDR3 is TGTGCCAGCAGGACTACCCTAAGCACAGATACGCAGTATTTT. The rearrangement links TRBV6-1 to TRBJ2-3; D possibly corresponds to TRBD2 (5 bases). The CDR3 consists of 14 residues. Germline-derived CDR1 and CDR2 are MNHNS and SASEGT. Trimming took 6 bases from V and 0 from J, leaving 10 bases between them.

This clone has just a few counts. The genes are TRBV2 and TRBJ1-1; 8 bases agree with TRBD1. Germline V gives CDR1 SNHLY, CDR2 FYNNEI. J was trimmed by 5 bases and V by 4 bases; bases with no gene match: 9. The CDR3 has 15 residues. CDR3 loop: CASSGSAGGRTEAFF. Here the CDR3 DNA reads TGTGCCAGCAGTGGCTCGGCAGGGGGCAGGACTGAAGCTTTCTTT.

The chain employs TRBV5-4 and TRBJ2-3, with 11 positions matching TRBD2. The CDR3 consists of 17 residues. J lost 0 bases, V lost 2 bases, and 5 bases had no gene match. Germline V gene data show CDR1 as SGHNT and CDR2 as YYREEE (reference sequence). This CDR3 reads CASSLRLAGRSTDTQYF. CDR3 nucleotide sequence: TGTGCCAGCAGCTTAAGACTAGCGGGACGGAGCACAGATACGCAGTATTTT.

The genes are TRBV7-2 and TRBJ1-1; maybe TRBD1 (6 bases). This CDR3 spans 17 amino acids. V was trimmed by 4 bases and J by 6 bases, leaving 24 bases between them. CDR1 is SGHTA and CDR2 is FQGNSA in the germline V gene. DNA for the CDR3: TGTGCCAGCAGCTCAAGGGGGATCCCCCCGAGGAGCGCTGAAGCTTTCTTT. Encoded protein: CASSSRGIPPRSAEAFF.

The V gene is TRBV5-4, the J gene TRBJ2-1; 7 bases agree with TRBD1. The CDR3 is made up of 16 amino acids. V was pared by 0 bases and J by 6 bases, with 9 bases of the junction left unmatched. CDR1 and CDR2 (germline): SGHNT, YYREEE (reference sequence). For the CDR3, the DNA is TGTGCCAGCAGCTTGGCCGGCAGGGGGTCAGGCAATGAGCAGTTCTTC. This translates into CASSLAGRGSGNEQFF.

This clone appeared a few times. The V gene is TRBV30, the J gene TRBJ2-1; D ambiguous. The CDR3 is 11 amino acids. Germline CDR1 reads GTSNPN; CDR2 reads SVGIG (reference sequence). Trimming took off 3 bases at V and 4 bases at J, with 4 bases between the two ends. CDR3 in DNA: TGTGCCTGGAGGTCATACAATGAGCAGTTCTTC. Residues: CAWRSYNEQFF.